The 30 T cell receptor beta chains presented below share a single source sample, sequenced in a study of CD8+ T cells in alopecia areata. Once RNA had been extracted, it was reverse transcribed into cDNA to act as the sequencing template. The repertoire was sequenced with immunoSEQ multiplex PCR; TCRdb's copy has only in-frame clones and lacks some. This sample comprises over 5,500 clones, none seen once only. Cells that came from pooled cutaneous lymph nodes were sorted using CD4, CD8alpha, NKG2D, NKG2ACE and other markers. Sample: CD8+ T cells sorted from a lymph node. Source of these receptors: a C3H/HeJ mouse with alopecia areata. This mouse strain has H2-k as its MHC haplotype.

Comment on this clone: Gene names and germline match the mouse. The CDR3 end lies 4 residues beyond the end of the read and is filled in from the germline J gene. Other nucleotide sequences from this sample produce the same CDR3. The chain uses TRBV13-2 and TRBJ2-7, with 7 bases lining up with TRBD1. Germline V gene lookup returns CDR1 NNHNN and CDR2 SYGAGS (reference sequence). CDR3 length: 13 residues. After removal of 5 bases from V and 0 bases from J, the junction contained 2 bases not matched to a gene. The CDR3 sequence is CASGDRSSYEQYF. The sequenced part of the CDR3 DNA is TGTGCCAGCGGGGACAGGAGCTCCTAT.

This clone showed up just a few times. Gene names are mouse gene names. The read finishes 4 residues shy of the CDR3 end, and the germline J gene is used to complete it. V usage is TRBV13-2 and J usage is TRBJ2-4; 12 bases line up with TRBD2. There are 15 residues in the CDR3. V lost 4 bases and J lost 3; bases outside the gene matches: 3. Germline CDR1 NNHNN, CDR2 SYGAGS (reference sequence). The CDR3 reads CASGRDWGGQNTLYF. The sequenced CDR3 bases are TGTGCCAGCGGTCGCGACTGGGGGGGCCAAAAC.

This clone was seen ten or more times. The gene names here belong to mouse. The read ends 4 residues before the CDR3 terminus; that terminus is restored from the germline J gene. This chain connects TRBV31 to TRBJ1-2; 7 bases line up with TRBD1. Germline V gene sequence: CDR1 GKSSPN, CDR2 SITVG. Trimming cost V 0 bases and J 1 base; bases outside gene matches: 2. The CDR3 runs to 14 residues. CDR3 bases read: TGTGCCTGGAGTCTGGGGACAGTAAACTCC. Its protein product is CAWSLGTVNS. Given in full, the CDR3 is CAWSLGTVNSDYTF.

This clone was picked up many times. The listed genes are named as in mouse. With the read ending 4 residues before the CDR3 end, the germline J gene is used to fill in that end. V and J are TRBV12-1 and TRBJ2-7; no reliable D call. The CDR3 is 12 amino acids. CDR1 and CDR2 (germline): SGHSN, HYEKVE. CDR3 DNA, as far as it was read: TGTGCCAGCTCTCCCCCTGGATAT. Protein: CASSPPGY. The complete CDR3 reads CASSPPGYEQYF.

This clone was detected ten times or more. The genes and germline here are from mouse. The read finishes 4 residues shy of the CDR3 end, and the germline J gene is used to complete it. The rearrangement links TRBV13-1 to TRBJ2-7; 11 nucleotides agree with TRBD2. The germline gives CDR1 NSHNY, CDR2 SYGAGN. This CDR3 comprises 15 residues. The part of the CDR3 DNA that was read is TGTGCCAGCAGTGCTCCTGGACTGGGGGGATAT. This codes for CASSAPGLGGY. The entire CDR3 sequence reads CASSAPGLGGYEQYF.

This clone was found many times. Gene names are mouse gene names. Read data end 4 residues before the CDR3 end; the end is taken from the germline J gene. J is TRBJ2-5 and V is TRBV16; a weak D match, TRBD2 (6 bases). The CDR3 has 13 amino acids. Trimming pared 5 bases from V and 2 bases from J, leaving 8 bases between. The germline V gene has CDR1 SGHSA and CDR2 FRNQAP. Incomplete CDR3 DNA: TGTGCAAGCAGCCGGGACTTCCAAGAC. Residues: CASSRDFQD. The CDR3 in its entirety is CASSRDFQDTQYF.

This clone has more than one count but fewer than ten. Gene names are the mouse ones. CDR3 loop: CAWSPGTGYEQYF. CDR3 DNA, as far as it was read: TGTGCCTGGAGCCCAGGGACAGGCTAT. The chain employs TRBV31 and TRBJ2-7; 8 nucleotides agree with TRBD1. The read terminates 4 residues ahead of where the CDR3 ends, so the germline J gene completes it. In germline, CDR1 is GKSSPN, CDR2 SITVG. The V gene end was trimmed by 3 bases and the J gene end by 3 bases; junction bases not matched to a gene: 4. The CDR3 runs 13 residues.

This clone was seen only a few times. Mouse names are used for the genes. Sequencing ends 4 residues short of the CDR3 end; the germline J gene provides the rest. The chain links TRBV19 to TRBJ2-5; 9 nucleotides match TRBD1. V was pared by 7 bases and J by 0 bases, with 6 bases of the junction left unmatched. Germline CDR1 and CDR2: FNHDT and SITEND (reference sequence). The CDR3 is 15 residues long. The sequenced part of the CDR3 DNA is TGTGCCAGCCACGGGACAGGGACTAACCAAGAC. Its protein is CASHGTGTNQD. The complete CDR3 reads CASHGTGTNQDTQYF.

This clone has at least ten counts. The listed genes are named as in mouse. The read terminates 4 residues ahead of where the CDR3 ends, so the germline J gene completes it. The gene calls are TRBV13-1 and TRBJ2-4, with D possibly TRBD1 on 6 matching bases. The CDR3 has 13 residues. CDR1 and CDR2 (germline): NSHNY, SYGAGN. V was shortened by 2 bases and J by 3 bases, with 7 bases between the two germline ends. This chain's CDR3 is CASSDRGQNTLYF. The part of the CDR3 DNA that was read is TGTGCCAGCAGTGACAGGGGACAAAAC.

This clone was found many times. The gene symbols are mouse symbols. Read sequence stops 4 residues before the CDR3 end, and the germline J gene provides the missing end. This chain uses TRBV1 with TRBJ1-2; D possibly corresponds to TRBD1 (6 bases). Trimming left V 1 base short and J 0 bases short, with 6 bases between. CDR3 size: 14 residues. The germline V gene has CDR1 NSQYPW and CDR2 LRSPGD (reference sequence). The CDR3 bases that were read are TGCACCTGCAGTGCAGGACAGGCAAACTCC. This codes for CTCSAGQANS. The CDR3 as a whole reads CTCSAGQANSDYTF.

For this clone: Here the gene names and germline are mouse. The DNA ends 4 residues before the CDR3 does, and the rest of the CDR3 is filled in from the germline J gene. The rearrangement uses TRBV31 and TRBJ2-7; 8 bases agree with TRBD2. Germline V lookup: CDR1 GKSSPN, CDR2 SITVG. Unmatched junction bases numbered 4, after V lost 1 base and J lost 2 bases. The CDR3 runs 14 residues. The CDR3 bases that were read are TGTGCCTGGAGTCCCCCGACTGGGGCCTAT. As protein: CAWSPPTGAY. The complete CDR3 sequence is CAWSPPTGAYEQYF.

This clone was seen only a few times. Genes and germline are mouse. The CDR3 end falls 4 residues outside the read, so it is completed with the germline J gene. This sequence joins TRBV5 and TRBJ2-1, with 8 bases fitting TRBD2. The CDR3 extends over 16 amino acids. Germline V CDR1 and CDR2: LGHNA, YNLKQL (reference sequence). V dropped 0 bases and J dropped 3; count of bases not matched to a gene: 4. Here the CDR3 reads CASSQDIWGVYAEQFF. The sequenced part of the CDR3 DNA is TGTGCCAGCAGCCAAGACATCTGGGGGGTCTATGCT.

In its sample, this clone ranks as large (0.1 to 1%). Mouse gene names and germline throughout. The covered CDR3 bases are TGCACCTGCAGTGCAGAGGACAGGTATAATTCGCCC. It codes for CTCSAEDRYNSP. The whole CDR3 region reads CTCSAEDRYNSPLYF. This chain uses TRBV1 with TRBJ1-6; 7 bases map to TRBD1. The CDR3 is cut off 3 residues early in the read; its end comes from the germline J gene. TRBJ1-6 is an ORF, and what it does is uncertain. The J segment lost 4 bases and the V segment lost 0 bases, leaving 0 bases of the junction unmatched. Germline CDR1 and CDR2: NSQYPW and LRSPGD (reference sequence). CDR3 length equals 15 residues.

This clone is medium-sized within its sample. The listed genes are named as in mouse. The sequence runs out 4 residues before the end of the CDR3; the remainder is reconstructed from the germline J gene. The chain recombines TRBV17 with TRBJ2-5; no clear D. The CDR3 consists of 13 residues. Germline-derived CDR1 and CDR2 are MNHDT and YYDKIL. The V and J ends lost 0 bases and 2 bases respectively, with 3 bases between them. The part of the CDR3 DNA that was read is TGTGCTAGCAGTAGAGACAGCCAAGAC. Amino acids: CASSRDSQD. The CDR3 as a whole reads CASSRDSQDTQYF.

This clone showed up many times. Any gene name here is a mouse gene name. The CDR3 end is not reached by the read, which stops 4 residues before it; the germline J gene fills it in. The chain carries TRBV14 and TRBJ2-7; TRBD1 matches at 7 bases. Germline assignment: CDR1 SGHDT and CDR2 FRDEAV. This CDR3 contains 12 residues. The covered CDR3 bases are TGTGCCAGCAGTCCGACAGGGTAT. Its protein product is CASSPTGY. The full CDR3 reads CASSPTGYEQYF.

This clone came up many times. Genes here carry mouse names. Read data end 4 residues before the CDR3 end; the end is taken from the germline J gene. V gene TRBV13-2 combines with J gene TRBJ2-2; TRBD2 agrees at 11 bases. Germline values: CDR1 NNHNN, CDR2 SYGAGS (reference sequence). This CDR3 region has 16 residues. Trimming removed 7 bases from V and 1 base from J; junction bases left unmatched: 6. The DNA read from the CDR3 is TGTGCCAGCCGGGACTGGGGGCAGAGAAACACCGGG. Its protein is CASRDWGQRNTG. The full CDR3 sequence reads CASRDWGQRNTGQLYF.

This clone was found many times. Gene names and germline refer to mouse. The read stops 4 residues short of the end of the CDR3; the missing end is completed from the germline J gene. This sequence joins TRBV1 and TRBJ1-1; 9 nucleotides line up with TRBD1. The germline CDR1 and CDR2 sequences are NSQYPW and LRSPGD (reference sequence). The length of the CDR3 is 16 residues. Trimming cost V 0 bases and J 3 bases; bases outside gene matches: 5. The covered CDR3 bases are TGCACCTGCAGTGCAGACGACAGGGGGAGAGACACA. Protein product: CTCSADDRGRDT. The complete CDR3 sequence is CTCSADDRGRDTEVFF.

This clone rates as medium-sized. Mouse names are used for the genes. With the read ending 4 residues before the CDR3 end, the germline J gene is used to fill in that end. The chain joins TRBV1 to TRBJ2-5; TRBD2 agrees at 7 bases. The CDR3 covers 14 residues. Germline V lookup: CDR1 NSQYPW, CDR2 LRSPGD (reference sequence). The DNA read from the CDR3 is TGCACCTGCAGTGCAGATGCGGACTGGGAC. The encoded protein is CTCSADADWD. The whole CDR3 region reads CTCSADADWDTQYF.

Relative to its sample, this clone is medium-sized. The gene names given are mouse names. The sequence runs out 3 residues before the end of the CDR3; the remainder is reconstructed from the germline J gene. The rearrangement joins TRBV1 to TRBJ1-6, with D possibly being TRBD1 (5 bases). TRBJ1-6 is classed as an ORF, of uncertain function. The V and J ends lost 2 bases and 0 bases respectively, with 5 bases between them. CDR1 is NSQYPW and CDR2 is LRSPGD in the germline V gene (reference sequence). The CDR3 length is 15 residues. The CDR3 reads CTCSATGSYNSPLYF. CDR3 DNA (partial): TGCACCTGCAGTGCAACAGGTTCCTATAATTCGCCC.

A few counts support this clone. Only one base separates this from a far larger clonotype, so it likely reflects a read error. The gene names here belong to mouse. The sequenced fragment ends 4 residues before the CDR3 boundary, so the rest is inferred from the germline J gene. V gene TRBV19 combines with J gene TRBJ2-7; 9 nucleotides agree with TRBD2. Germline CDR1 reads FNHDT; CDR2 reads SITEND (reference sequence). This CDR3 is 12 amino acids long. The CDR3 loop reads CASSDWGYEQYF. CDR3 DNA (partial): TGTGCCAGCAGTGACTGGGGGTAT. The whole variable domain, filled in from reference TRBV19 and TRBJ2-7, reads GGIITQTPKFLIGQEGQKLTLKCQQNFNHDTMYWYRQDSGKGLRLIYYSITENDLQKGDLSEGYDASREKKSSFSLTVTSAQKNEMAVFLCASSDWGYEQYFGPGTRLTVL.

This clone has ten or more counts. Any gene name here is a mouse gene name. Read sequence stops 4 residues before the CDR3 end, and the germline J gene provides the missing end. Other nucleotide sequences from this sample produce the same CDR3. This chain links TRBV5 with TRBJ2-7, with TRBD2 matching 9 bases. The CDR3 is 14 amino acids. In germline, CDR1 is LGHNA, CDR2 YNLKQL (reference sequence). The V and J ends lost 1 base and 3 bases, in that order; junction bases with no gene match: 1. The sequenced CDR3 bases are TGTGCCAGCAGCCAAGCTGGGGGGGGCTAT. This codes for CASSQAGGGY. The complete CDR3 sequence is CASSQAGGGYEQYF.

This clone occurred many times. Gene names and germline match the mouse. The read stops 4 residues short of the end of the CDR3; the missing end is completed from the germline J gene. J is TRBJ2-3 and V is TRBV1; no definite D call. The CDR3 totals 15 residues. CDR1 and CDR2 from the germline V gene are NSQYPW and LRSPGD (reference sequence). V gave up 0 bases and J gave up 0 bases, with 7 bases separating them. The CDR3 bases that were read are TGCACCTGCAGTGCAGATCTCAGAAGTGCAGAA. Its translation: CTCSADLRSAE. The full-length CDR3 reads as CTCSADLRSAETLYF.

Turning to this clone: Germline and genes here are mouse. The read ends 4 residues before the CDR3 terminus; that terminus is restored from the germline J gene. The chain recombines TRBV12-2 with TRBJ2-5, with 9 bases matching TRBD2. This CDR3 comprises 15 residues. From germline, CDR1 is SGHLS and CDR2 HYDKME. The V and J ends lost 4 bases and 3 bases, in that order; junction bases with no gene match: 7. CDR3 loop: CASSPPDWGQDTQYF. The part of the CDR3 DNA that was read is TGTGCCAGCTCCCCTCCCGACTGGGGGCAAGAC.

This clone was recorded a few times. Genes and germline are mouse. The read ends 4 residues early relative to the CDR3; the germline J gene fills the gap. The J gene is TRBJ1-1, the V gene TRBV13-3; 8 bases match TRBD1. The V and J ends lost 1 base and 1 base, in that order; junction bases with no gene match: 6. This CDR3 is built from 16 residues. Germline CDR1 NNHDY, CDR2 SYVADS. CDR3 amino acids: CASSDSRGRGNTEVFF. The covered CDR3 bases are TGTGCCAGCAGTGATAGCAGGGGGCGGGGAAACACA.

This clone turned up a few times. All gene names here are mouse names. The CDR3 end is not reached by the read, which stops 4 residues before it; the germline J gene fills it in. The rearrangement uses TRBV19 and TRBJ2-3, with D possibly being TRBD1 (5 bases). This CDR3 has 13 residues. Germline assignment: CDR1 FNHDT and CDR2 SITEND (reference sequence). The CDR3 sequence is CASRPARGETLYF. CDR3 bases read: TGTGCCAGCAGGCCGGCTAGGGGAGAA.

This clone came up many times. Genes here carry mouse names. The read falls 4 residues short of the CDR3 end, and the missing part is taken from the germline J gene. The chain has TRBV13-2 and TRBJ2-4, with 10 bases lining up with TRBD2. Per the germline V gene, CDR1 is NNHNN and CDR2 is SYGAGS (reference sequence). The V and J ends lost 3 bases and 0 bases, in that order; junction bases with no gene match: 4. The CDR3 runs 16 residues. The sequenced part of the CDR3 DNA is TGTGCCAGCGGTGGGACTGGGGGAGCTAGTCAAAAC. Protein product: CASGGTGGASQN. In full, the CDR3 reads CASGGTGGASQNTLYF.

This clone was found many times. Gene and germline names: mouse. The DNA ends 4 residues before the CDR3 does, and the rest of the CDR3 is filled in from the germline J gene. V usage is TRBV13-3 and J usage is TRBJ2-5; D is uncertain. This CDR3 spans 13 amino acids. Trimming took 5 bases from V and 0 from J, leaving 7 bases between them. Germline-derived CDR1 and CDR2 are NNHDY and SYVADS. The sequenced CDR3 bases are TGTGCCAGCAGAGAGGTTAACCAAGAC. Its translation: CASREVNQD. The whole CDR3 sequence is CASREVNQDTQYF.

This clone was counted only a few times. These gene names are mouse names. The DNA read from the CDR3 is TGTGCCAGCAGCCAAGGACAGGGAGGGGCT. Its protein product is CASSQGQGGA. The complete CDR3 protein is CASSQGQGGAEQFF. The rearrangement links TRBV5 to TRBJ2-1, with 7 bases identical to TRBD1. The read falls 4 residues short of the CDR3 end, and the missing part is taken from the germline J gene. The CDR3 is 14 amino acids. Germline loops: CDR1 LGHNA, CDR2 YNLKQL (reference sequence).

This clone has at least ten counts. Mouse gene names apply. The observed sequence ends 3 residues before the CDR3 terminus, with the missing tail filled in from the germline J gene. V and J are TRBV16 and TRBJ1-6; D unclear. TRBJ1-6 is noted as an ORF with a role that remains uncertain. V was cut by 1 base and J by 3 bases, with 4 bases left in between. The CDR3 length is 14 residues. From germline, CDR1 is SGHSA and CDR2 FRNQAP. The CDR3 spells CASSLGHYNSPLYF. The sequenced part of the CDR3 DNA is TGTGCAAGCAGCTTAGGACACTATAATTCGCCC.

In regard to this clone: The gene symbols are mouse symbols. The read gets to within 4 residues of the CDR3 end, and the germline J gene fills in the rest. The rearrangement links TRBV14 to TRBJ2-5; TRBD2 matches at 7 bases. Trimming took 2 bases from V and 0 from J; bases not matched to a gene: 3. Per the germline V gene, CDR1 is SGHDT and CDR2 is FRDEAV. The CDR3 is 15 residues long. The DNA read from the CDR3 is TGTGCCAGCAGTTTGACTGGGTTTAACCAAGAC. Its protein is CASSLTGFNQD. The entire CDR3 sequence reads CASSLTGFNQDTQYF.